What follows is one T cell receptor (beta chain) and its context. The antigen remains unidentified. The data are from a study of cytomegalovirus exposure and HLA in healthy donors. This CDR3 region has 17 residues. CDR1 and CDR2 from the germline V gene are MDHEN and SYDVKM. The J segment lost 1 base and the V segment lost 5 bases, leaving 10 bases of the junction unmatched. Primers: 60 Vbeta forward and 13 Jbeta reverse. Only in-frame clones appear in the TCRdb table, and some are missing; sequencing was by immunoSEQ multiplex PCR. The data contain 100,000 or so clones, around 84% of them singletons. Study results and caveats: HLA alleles showed associations with 15,000 to 20,000 TCR beta sequences in a later analysis, at a 0.05 false discovery rate.

The specimen was PBMCs. The chain recombines TRBV28 with TRBJ1-2, with 10 bases fitting TRBD1. The origin of this receptor is a human donor in good health. The CDR3: CASSLRDRGSGNYGYTF. CDR3 sequence (DNA): TGTGCCAGCAGTCTCCGGGACAGGGGCAGTGGTAACTATGGCTACACCTTC.